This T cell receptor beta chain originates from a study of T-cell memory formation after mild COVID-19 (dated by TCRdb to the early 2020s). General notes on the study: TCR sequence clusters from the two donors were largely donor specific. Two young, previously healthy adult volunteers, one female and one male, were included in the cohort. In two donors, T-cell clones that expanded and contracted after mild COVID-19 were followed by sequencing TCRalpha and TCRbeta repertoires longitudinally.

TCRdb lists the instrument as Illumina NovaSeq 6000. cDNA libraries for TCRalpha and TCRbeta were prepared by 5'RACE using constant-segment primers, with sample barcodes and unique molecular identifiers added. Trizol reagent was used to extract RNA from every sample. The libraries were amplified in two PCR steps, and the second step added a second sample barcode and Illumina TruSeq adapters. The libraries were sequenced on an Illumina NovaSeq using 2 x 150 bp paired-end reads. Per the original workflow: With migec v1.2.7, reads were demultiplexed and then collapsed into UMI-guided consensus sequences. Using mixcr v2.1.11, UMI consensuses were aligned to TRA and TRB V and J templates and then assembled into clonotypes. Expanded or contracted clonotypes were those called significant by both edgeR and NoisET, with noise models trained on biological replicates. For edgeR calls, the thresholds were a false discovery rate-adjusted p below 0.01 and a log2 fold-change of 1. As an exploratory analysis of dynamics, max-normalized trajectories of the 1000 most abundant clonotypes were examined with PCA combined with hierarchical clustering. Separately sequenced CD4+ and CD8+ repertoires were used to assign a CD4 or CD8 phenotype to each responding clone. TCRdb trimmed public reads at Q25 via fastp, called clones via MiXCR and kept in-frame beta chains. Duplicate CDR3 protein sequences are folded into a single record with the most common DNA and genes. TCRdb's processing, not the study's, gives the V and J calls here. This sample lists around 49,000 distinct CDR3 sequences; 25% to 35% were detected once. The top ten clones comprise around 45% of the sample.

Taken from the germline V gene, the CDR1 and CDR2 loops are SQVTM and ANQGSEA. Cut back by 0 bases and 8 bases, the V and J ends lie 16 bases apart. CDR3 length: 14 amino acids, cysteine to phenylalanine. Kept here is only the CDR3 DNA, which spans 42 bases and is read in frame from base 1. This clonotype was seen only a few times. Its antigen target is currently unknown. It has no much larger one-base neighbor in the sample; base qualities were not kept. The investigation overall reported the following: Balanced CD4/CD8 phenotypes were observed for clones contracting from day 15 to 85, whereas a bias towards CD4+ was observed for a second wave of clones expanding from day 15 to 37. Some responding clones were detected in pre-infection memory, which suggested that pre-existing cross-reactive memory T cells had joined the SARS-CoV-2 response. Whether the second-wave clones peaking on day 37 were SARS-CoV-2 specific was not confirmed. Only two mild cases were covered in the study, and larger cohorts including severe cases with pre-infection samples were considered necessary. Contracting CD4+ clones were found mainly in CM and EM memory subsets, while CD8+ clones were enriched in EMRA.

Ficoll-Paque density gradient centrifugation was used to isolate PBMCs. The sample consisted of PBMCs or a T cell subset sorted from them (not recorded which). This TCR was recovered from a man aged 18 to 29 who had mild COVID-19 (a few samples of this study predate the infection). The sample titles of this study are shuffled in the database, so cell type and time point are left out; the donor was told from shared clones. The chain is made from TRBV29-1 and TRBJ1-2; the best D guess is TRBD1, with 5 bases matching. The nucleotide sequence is TGCAGCGTTGAAGATCGGCGGGGCGTCAAGGGCTACACCTTC. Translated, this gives CSVEDRRGVKGYTF.